Listed here are 20 T cell receptor beta chains from one sample, sequenced in a study of blood T cells in healthy people across ages (dated by TCRdb to about 2015). Libraries were made using 5' RACE. A second about 7 to 12 cycle PCR used a sample-barcoded 5' primer and a J-beta primer mix. In TCRdb, the public reads were trimmed at Q25 with fastp and aligned with MiXCR, with productive beta chains retained. For every CDR3 protein sequence, its rows merge into one entry that carries the most common genes and DNA. The sample data list 1.8 million or so distinct CDR3 sequences, and roughly 43% of these were observed just once. 23% of the sample comes from the top ten. The specimen sequenced was blood. The receptors shown here come from a human donor in good health.

This clonotype was seen repeatedly, ten times or more. Mismatch with germline at one junction end may stem from a read error. The chain joins TRBV5-1 to TRBJ1-2; D may be TRBD1 (6 bases). This CDR3 has 14 amino acids. Germline-derived CDR1 and CDR2 are SGHRS and YFSETQ. In DNA, the CDR3 is TGTGCCAGCAGCCCCGGGGGCGCAGGGTATGGCTACACCTTC. It codes for CASSPGGAGYGYTF.

This chain uses TRBV7-9 with TRBJ1-2, with D possibly TRBD1 on 5 matching bases. Germline lookup yields CDR1 SEHNR and CDR2 FQNEAQ (reference sequence). This CDR3 region has 11 residues. V was shortened by 8 bases and J by 8 bases, with 12 bases between the two germline ends. In DNA form, the CDR3 reads TGTGCCAGCGGCCCAGGGCAGGGCTACACCTTC. Its protein product is CASGPGQGYTF. Looking up the rest from reference TRBV7-9 and TRBJ1-2 gives the full variable domain: DTGVSQNPRHKITKRGQNVTFRCDPISEHNRLYWYRQTLGQGPEFLTYFQNEAQLEKSRLLSDRFSAERPKGSFSTLEIQRTEQGDSAMYLCASGPGQGYTFGSGTRLTVV.

The chain's CDR3 is CASRIGTGLYEQYF. CDR3 sequence (DNA): TGTGCCAGCAGAATCGGGACAGGGCTCTACGAGCAGTACTTC. J is TRBJ2-7 and V is TRBV12-3 or TRBV12-4, with 9 bases fitting TRBD1. Unmatched junction bases numbered 6, after V lost 6 bases and J lost 3 bases. The CDR3 is made up of 14 amino acids.

This clonotype has a handful of counts. The chain employs TRBV12-3 or TRBV12-4 and TRBJ1-3; D is unresolved. The CDR3 consists of 14 residues. Trimming removed 5 bases from V and 0 bases from J, with 8 bases in between. The CDR3 loop reads CASSPANSGNTIYF. In DNA, the CDR3 is TGTGCCAGCAGTCCGGCTAACTCTGGAAACACCATATATTTT.

As DNA, the CDR3 is TGTGCCAGCAGTTTATTATTTGAGGGGGAGACCCAGTACTTC. It specifies CASSLLFEGETQYF. V and J are TRBV28 and TRBJ2-5, with D perhaps being TRBD1 or TRBD2 (5 bases each). The CDR3 totals 14 residues. With 1 base removed from V and 5 bases from J, the gap between germline ends came to 11 bases. CDR1 MDHEN and CDR2 SYDVKM come from the germline V gene.

In nucleotides, the CDR3 is TGCGCCAGCAGCTTGGGGACAGGACATTACGAGCAGTACTTC. Protein product: CASSLGTGHYEQYF. The chain combines TRBV5-1 with TRBJ2-7; 7 positions match TRBD1. Germline V gene lookup returns CDR1 SGHRS and CDR2 YFSETQ. The CDR3 covers 14 residues. V shed 0 bases and J 4 bases; nucleotides not matched to a gene: 4. The variable domain in full, with the rest retrieved from reference TRBV5-1 and TRBJ2-7, is KAGVTQTPRYLIKTRGQQVTLSCSPISGHRSVSWYQQTPGQGLQFLFEYFSETQRNKGNFPGRFSGRQFSNSRSEMNVSTLELGDSALYLCASSLGTGHYEQYFGPGTRLTVT.

This clonotype appeared a few times. The chain joins TRBV20-1 to TRBJ2-1, with 7 bases matching TRBD2. CDR1 is DFQATT, CDR2 SNEGSKA, per germline (reference sequence). Germline trimming cut 0 bases from V and 9 bases from J; bases unmatched to any gene: 17. The CDR3 is 17 residues long. The CDR3 region has the DNA TGCAGTGCTAGAGAGAGTAGGCTAGCGGCTAAACCGGGTGAGCAGTTCTTC. Encoded protein: CSARESRLAAKPGEQFF.

As regards this clonotype: A much larger clone lies a single base off, so this may be a read error. The V call is TRBV28, the J call TRBJ2-3; 11 bases fit TRBD2. Trimming cost V 11 bases and J 2 bases; bases outside gene matches: 9. The CDR3 is made up of 15 amino acids. Per germline, CDR1 MDHEN and CDR2 SYDVKM. The chain's CDR3 is CAHKGLAEHTDTQYF. The CDR3 coding sequence is TGTGCCCATAAGGGACTAGCGGAGCACACAGATACGCAGTATTTT.

The chain links TRBV7-9 to TRBJ2-1; 9 positions match TRBD2. The germline V gene has CDR1 SEHNR and CDR2 FQNEAQ (reference sequence). J lost 10 bases, V lost 5 bases, and 9 bases had no gene match. This CDR3 region has 14 residues. The DNA of the CDR3 is TGTGCCAGCAGCCGGACTAGCGTACGCTCCGAGCAGTTCTTC. It codes for CASSRTSVRSEQFF. The full variable domain, completed using reference TRBV7-9 and TRBJ2-1, is DTGVSQNPRHKITKRGQNVTFRCDPISEHNRLYWYRQTLGQGPEFLTYFQNEAQLEKSRLLSDRFSAERPKGSFSTLEIQRTEQGDSAMYLCASSRTSVRSEQFFGPGTRLTVL.

This clonotype was counted a few times. This chain connects TRBV4-1 to TRBJ2-1, with 8 nucleotides matching TRBD2. The germline gives CDR1 MGHRA, CDR2 YSYEKL. This CDR3 region has 16 residues. V dropped 6 bases and J dropped 2; count of bases not matched to a gene: 9. CDR3 sequence reads: CASRPLGGAPYNEQFF. The CDR3 coding sequence is TGCGCCAGCAGACCCCTCGGGGGGGCCCCCTACAATGAGCAGTTCTTC.

In its sample, this clonotype was seen a few times. The chain combines TRBV7-9 with TRBJ2-4; D remains ambiguous. CDR3 length: 15 residues. The V end was cut by 1 base, the J end by 8 bases, with 15 bases between. Germline CDR1 reads SEHNR; CDR2 reads FQNEAQ (reference sequence). In nucleotides, the CDR3 is TGTGCCAGCAGCTTAGACCAAACTCCTGTTGACATTCAGTACTTC. Amino acid sequence: CASSLDQTPVDIQYF. The variable domain in full, completed from reference TRBV7-9 and TRBJ2-4, reads DTGVSQNPRHKITKRGQNVTFRCDPISEHNRLYWYRQTLGQGPEFLTYFQNEAQLEKSRLLSDRFSAERPKGSFSTLEIQRTEQGDSAMYLCASSLDQTPVDIQYFGAGTRLSVL.

The gene calls are TRBV4-1 and TRBJ2-7, with D possibly called TRBD1 or TRBD2 (5 bases each). Trimming removed 4 bases at V and 2 bases at J, with 12 bases between. The CDR3 is 14 residues long. Per the germline V gene, CDR1 is MGHRA and CDR2 is YSYEKL. The CDR3 reads CASSPRDEAYEQYF. CDR3 DNA: TGCGCCAGCAGCCCCCGGGACGAAGCCTACGAGCAGTACTTC.

The chain links TRBV16 to TRBJ2-2; D gene uncertain. CDR1 and CDR2 from the germline V gene are KGHSY and FQNENV. Trimming took off 4 bases at V and 3 bases at J, with 6 bases between the two ends. This CDR3 has 13 residues. The CDR3: CASSPWDTGELFF. The CDR3 DNA sequence: TGTGCCAGCAGCCCATGGGACACCGGGGAGCTGTTTTTT.

This chain links TRBV25-1 with TRBJ2-1; 10 bases match TRBD2. After removal of 2 bases from V and 7 bases from J, the junction contained 5 bases not matched to a gene. Germline CDR1 reads MGHDK; CDR2 reads SYGVNS. The CDR3 is made up of 15 amino acids. The CDR3 DNA sequence: TGTGCCAGCAGTGAACTAGCGGGGGAAGTAAATGAGCAGTTCTTC. It translates to CASSELAGEVNEQFF.

There are a few counts of this clonotype. The chain uses TRBV2 and TRBJ1-1; TRBD1 might be the D (6 bases). The CDR3 runs to 15 residues. Trimming took off 8 bases at V and 1 base at J, with 17 bases between the two ends. Germline values: CDR1 SNHLY, CDR2 FYNNEI. The CDR3 loop reads CASLISGTTNTEAFF. In nucleotides, the CDR3 is TGTGCCAGCTTGATTTCCGGGACAACGAACACTGAAGCTTTCTTT.

V usage is TRBV5-1 and J usage is TRBJ2-7, with TRBD2 matching 8 bases. Germline CDR1 and CDR2: SGHRS and YFSETQ. This CDR3 contains 16 residues. After removal of 2 bases from V and 1 base from J, the junction contained 8 bases not matched to a gene. This chain's CDR3 is CASSFGRGAASYEQYF. The DNA for the CDR3 is TGCGCCAGCAGCTTTGGGCGGGGGGCAGCGTCCTACGAGCAGTACTTC.

The chain uses TRBV20-1 and TRBJ2-2; D possibly corresponds to TRBD1 (6 bases). Germline V gene sequence: CDR1 DFQATT, CDR2 SNEGSKA (reference sequence). Trimming removed 5 bases at V and 3 bases at J, with 13 bases between. The CDR3 is 14 amino acids. The CDR3 here is CSARDRSDTGELFF. CDR3 DNA: TGCAGTGCTCGCGACAGGTCAGACACCGGGGAGCTGTTTTTT.

The V gene is TRBV29-1, the J gene TRBJ1-1, with 10 bases that match TRBD1. CDR3 length: 16 residues. Germline lookup yields CDR1 SQVTM and CDR2 ANQGSEA. The V and J ends lost 6 bases and 4 bases, in that order; junction bases with no gene match: 14. The CDR3 DNA reads as TGCAGCGTAGACTCCGGGACAGGGGACCGTCTCACTGAAGCTTTCTTT. It codes for CSVDSGTGDRLTEAFF.

This chain uses TRBV11-2 with TRBJ1-2; possible D gene TRBD1, 5 bases. CDR1 SGHAT and CDR2 FQNNGV come from the germline V gene. Trimming removed 1 base from V and 7 bases from J, with 22 bases in between. The CDR3 runs 17 residues. CDR3: CASSLAILTGPPAGYTF. The CDR3 DNA reads TGTGCCAGCAGCTTAGCAATTCTTACGGGACCGCCGGCTGGCTACACCTTC. Combining the CDR3 with reference TRBV11-2 and TRBJ1-2 gives the whole variable domain EAGVAQSPRYKIIEKRQSVAFWCNPISGHATLYWYQQILGQGPKLLIQFQNNGVVDDSQLPKDRFSAERLKGVDSTLKIQPAKLEDSAVYLCASSLAILTGPPAGYTFGSGTRLTVV.

V gene TRBV6-1 combines with J gene TRBJ1-1, with TRBD1 matching over 8 bases. The CDR3 has 14 amino acids. Trimming took 10 bases from V and 0 from J; bases not matched to a gene: 7. Germline V gene lookup returns CDR1 MNHNS and CDR2 SASEGT. The CDR3, as DNA: TGTGCCATAATGCAGGGGGCAATGAACACTGAAGCTTTCTTT. Encoded protein: CAIMQGAMNTEAFF.